These 30 T cell receptor beta chains were sequenced from one sample in a study of cytomegalovirus exposure and HLA in healthy donors. It was with 60 Vbeta and 13 Jbeta primers that the PCR ran. Here immunoSEQ multiplex PCR was the method, and the copy in TCRdb shows in-frame clones only, minus some. The table lists 280,000 or so clones, roughly 90% of them singletons. The sequencing sample was made of PBMCs. The receptors were gathered from a young woman in good health and CMV-seronegative.

The chain uses TRBV19 and TRBJ1-5, with a weak D call TRBD1 (6 bases). Germline lookup yields CDR1 LNHDA and CDR2 SQIVND (reference sequence). Between the trimmed V and J ends, which lost 11 bases and 0 bases, there was a span of 17 bases. This CDR3 spans 15 amino acids. CDR3 in amino acids: CASRQGRNSNQPQHF. The CDR3 bases are TGTGCCTCTCGCCAGGGGCGTAATAGCAATCAGCCCCAGCATTTT.

The genes are TRBV6-5 and TRBJ1-1, with D possibly TRBD1 on 6 matching bases. V was clipped by 0 bases and J by 11 bases, with 16 bases between them. This CDR3 region has 14 residues. CDR1 and CDR2 from the germline V gene are MNHEY and SVGAGI. CDR3 coding DNA: TGTGCCAGCAGTTACTCGATCGGGGGGCGGTTGGCTTTCTTT. As protein: CASSYSIGGRLAFF.

V gene TRBV2 combines with J gene TRBJ1-1; D remains unclear. This CDR3 comprises 15 residues. Trimming took off 5 bases at V and 0 bases at J, with 13 bases between the two ends. Germline V gene data show CDR1 as SNHLY and CDR2 as FYNNEI. CDR3 sequence (DNA): TGTGCCAGCAGTCCCCGGTTTCAAGTGAACACTGAAGCTTTCTTT. Its protein is CASSPRFQVNTEAFF.

The V and J genes are TRBV2 and TRBJ2-5; tentatively, D is TRBD1 (5 bases). V was clipped by 4 bases and J by 5 bases, with 14 bases between them. This CDR3 is 14 amino acids long. Germline V lookup: CDR1 SNHLY, CDR2 FYNNEI. The CDR3 reads CASSAQGSWETQYF. The DNA for the CDR3 is TGTGCCAGCAGTGCTCAGGGTTCATGGGAGACCCAGTACTTC.

This chain connects TRBV10-3 to TRBJ1-1; 10 nucleotides align to TRBD1. The length of the CDR3 is 16 residues. Germline CDR1 ENHRY, CDR2 SYGVKD. The J segment lost 3 bases and the V segment lost 2 bases, leaving 6 bases of the junction unmatched. Written as DNA, the CDR3 is TGTGCCATCAGTGAGGGAAGGGGACAGGGGCACACTGAAGCTTTCTTT. Translating it yields CAISEGRGQGHTEAFF.

The CDR3 protein is CASSTKGQGAYGYTF. The DNA of the CDR3 is TGTGCCAGCAGCACCAAGGGACAGGGGGCCTATGGCTACACCTTC. The genes are TRBV21-1 and TRBJ1-2; TRBD1, as called in the table, went unchecked against the DNA. TRBV21-1 counts as a pseudogene. This CDR3 contains 15 residues.

The chain employs TRBV27 and TRBJ1-5; D may be TRBD1 (5 bases). This CDR3 comprises 16 residues. V lost 2 bases to trimming and J lost 6 bases, with 17 bases between them. From germline, CDR1 is MNHEY and CDR2 SMNVEV (reference sequence). The CDR3 DNA reads as TGTGCCAGCAGTTTAGCCCGGGGGGGTACGCTTCAGCCCCAGCATTTT. Protein product: CASSLARGGTLQPQHF.

The J gene is TRBJ1-1, the V gene TRBV18, with D perhaps TRBD1 (6 bases). The CDR3 runs 17 residues. With 2 bases removed from V and 3 bases from J, the gap between germline ends came to 19 bases. CDR1 and CDR2 from the germline V gene are KGHSH and LQKENI. CDR3 amino acids: CASSPLLQGKAYTEAFF. CDR3 sequence (DNA): TGTGCCAGCTCACCATTGCTTCAGGGGAAAGCATACACTGAAGCTTTCTTT.

The chain links TRBV6-1 to TRBJ1-6; D gene uncertain. V was trimmed by 7 bases and J by 8 bases, leaving 6 bases between them. The CDR3 is 11 residues long. Germline V lookup: CDR1 MNHNS, CDR2 SASEGT. CDR3 in DNA: TGTGCCAGCAAACGGGATTCACCCCTCCACTTT. Its translation is CASKRDSPLHF.

This clone was detected only once. One end of the junction does not line up with germline, which may come from a read error. The rearrangement uses TRBV7-7 and TRBJ2-7, with D perhaps matching TRBD1 (5 bases). This CDR3 region has 15 residues. CDR1 is SSHAT and CDR2 is FNYEAQ in the germline V gene (reference sequence). In nucleotides, the CDR3 is TGTGCTAGCAGCTTAGGACACAATGGGCTTTACGAGCAGTACTTC. Residues: CASSLGHNGLYEQYF.

The chain is built from TRBV13 and TRBJ1-4; 7 nucleotides match TRBD1. The V and J ends lost 5 bases and 5 bases, in that order; junction bases with no gene match: 8. The germline V gene encodes CDR1 PRHDT and CDR2 FYEKMQ (reference sequence). This CDR3 has 15 amino acids. This CDR3 reads CASSRTGQTNEKLFF. The CDR3, as DNA: TGTGCCAGCAGCCGAACGGGACAGACGAATGAAAAACTGTTTTTT.

This chain uses TRBV7-9 with TRBJ1-5; D possibly corresponds to TRBD1 (6 bases). Trimming took 1 base from V and 3 from J, leaving 10 bases between them. CDR1 is SEHNR, CDR2 FQNEAQ, per germline (reference sequence). The CDR3 length is 15 residues. The CDR3 sequence is CASSLGYRVNQPQHF. The DNA of the CDR3 is TGTGCCAGCAGCTTAGGTTACAGGGTCAATCAGCCCCAGCATTTT.

This clone came up once. The rearrangement uses TRBV10-1 and TRBJ1-2; no clear D gene. Trimming took off 3 bases at V and 2 bases at J, with 7 bases between the two ends. This CDR3 comprises 13 residues. Germline CDR1 WNHNN, CDR2 SYGVQD (reference sequence). The CDR3 DNA reads TGCGCCAGCAGTGAACGGCGGAACTATGGCTACACCTTC. This sequence encodes CASSERRNYGYTF.

The rearrangement joins TRBV6-6 to TRBJ1-1, with D possibly TRBD1 on 6 matching bases. Germline CDR1 and CDR2: MNHNY and SVGAGI (reference sequence). The CDR3 covers 15 residues. V lost 6 bases, J lost 0 bases, and 14 bases lay in between. CDR3 amino acids: CASRFQDRLNTEAFF. The CDR3, as DNA: TGTGCCAGCAGATTCCAGGACAGATTGAACACTGAAGCTTTCTTT.

The rearrangement links TRBV11-2 to TRBJ2-7; D is undetermined. The CDR3 covers 15 residues. With 3 bases removed from V and 2 bases from J, the gap between germline ends came to 14 bases. Germline V gene sequence: CDR1 SGHAT, CDR2 FQNNGV. Here the CDR3 DNA reads TGTGCCAGCAGCTTGGGCTTTGATCGCCCCTACGAGCAGTACTTC. Amino acids: CASSLGFDRPYEQYF.

Of note for this clone: Other DNA sequences in this specimen translate into the identical CDR3. The chain is built from TRBV18 and TRBJ2-1; 10 bases map to TRBD2. The germline gives CDR1 KGHSH, CDR2 LQKENI. The CDR3 is 14 amino acids. Trimming took 3 bases from V and 4 from J; bases not matched to a gene: 0. CDR3 sequence: CASSPSGGYNEQFF. The DNA for the CDR3 is TGTGCCAGCTCACCTAGCGGGGGGTACAATGAGCAGTTCTTC.

This sequence joins TRBV27 and TRBJ1-2; TRBD1 aligns across 9 bases. J gave up 1 base and V 5 bases, and 5 bases lay outside the gene matches. In germline, CDR1 is MNHEY, CDR2 SMNVEV (reference sequence). The CDR3 loop spans 15 amino acids. CDR3 in amino acids: CASSPGTGINYGYTF. The DNA for the CDR3 is TGTGCCAGCAGTCCGGGGACAGGGATTAACTATGGCTACACCTTC.

The rearrangement joins TRBV6-1 to TRBJ2-7; 7 nucleotides match TRBD1. The germline V gene encodes CDR1 MNHNS and CDR2 SASEGT. Trimming cost V 1 base and J 4 bases; bases outside gene matches: 13. The CDR3 is 17 residues long. CDR3 in amino acids: CASSEVRSDGTEYEQYF. DNA of the CDR3: TGTGCCAGCAGTGAAGTCAGATCTGACGGGACAGAGTACGAGCAGTACTTC.

V is TRBV7-8 and J is TRBJ2-2; 9 bases map to TRBD1. Looked up from germline, CDR1 is SGHVS and CDR2 is FQNEAQ. The V and J ends lost 6 bases and 3 bases, in that order; junction bases with no gene match: 14. The CDR3 sequence is 18 residues long. Written as DNA, the CDR3 is TGTGCCAGCAGAAACCCTGGGGCGGGACAGGGTTACACCGGGGAGCTGTTTTTT. As protein: CASRNPGAGQGYTGELFF. Together with reference TRBV7-8 and TRBJ2-2, the CDR3 gives the full variable domain: GAGVSQSPRYKVAKRGQDVALRCDPISGHVSLFWYQQALGQGPEFLTYFQNEAQLDKSGLPSDRFFAERPEGSVSTLKIQRTQQEDSAVYLCASRNPGAGQGYTGELFFGEGSRLTVL.

The gene calls are TRBV5-6 and TRBJ2-7; D remains unclear. Per the germline V gene, CDR1 is SGHDT and CDR2 is YYEEEE. Trimming left V 5 bases short and J 0 bases short, with 6 bases between. This CDR3 region has 12 residues. CDR3 in DNA: TGTGCCAGCAGATCGGGCTCCTACGAGCAGTACTTC. It specifies CASRSGSYEQYF.

The gene calls are TRBV19 and TRBJ1-5, with D possibly TRBD1 on 5 matching bases. CDR1 is LNHDA and CDR2 is SQIVND in the germline V gene (reference sequence). The CDR3 extends over 16 amino acids. V was clipped by 3 bases and J by 4 bases, with 16 bases between them. The CDR3 DNA reads as TGTGCCAGTAGTATTTGGACGGGGGACTTTAATCAGCCCCAGCATTTT. Protein sequence: CASSIWTGDFNQPQHF.

The sample holds one count of this clone. This chain connects TRBV15 to TRBJ2-1, with 12 bases lining up with TRBD2. The CDR3 extends over 18 amino acids. V gave up 0 bases and J gave up 2 bases; unmatched junction bases: 5. Germline values: CDR1 LNHNV, CDR2 YYDKDF (reference sequence). The CDR3 DNA is TGTGCCACCAGCAGAGATTCCCTAGCGGGGGGGGCCTACAATGAGCAGTTCTTC. The encoded protein is CATSRDSLAGGAYNEQFF.

The chain employs TRBV11-3 and TRBJ2-1; D not certain. V shed 5 bases and J shed 2 bases, with 13 bases lying between them. Germline V lookup: CDR1 SGHNT, CDR2 YENEEA. CDR3 length: 15 residues. CDR3 region: CASSESVSPYNEQFF. The CDR3 bases are TGTGCCAGCAGCGAATCAGTATCCCCCTACAATGAGCAGTTCTTC.

This chain links TRBV12-2 with TRBJ2-1; the table's TRBD2 call for D was not verified on the DNA. TRBV12-2 is a documented pseudogene. The CDR3 covers 18 residues. CDR3 DNA: TGTGCAAGTCGCTTAAACGAAAGACTAGCGGGCTCCTACAATGAGCAGTTCTTC. The encoded protein is CASRLNERLAGSYNEQFF.

This chain joins TRBV30 and TRBJ2-7; 7 bases are shared with TRBD1. In germline, CDR1 is GTSNPN, CDR2 SVGIG (reference sequence). The CDR3 loop spans 12 amino acids. V gave up 5 bases and J gave up 7 bases; unmatched junction bases: 8. In DNA, the CDR3 is TGTGCCTGGGACAGGGCCTCGGGGGAGCAGTACTTC. The encoded protein is CAWDRASGEQYF.

This chain joins TRBV2 and TRBJ2-1, with 7 bases identical to TRBD2. Germline trimming cut 5 bases from V and 4 bases from J; bases unmatched to any gene: 5. This CDR3 is built from 14 residues. Germline V lookup: CDR1 SNHLY, CDR2 FYNNEI. The CDR3 coding sequence is TGTGCCAGCAGTTTGGGGGGGGTTTACAATGAGCAGTTCTTC. Amino acid sequence: CASSLGGVYNEQFF.

This clone showed up just a few times. The chain joins TRBV7-8 to TRBJ2-3; TRBD2 matches 10 bases. This CDR3 is built from 16 residues. Trimming at V came to 5 bases and at J to 2 bases, leaving 7 bases not matched to a gene. CDR1 and CDR2 from the germline V gene are SGHVS and FQNEAQ. DNA of the CDR3: TGTGCCAGCAGCGAAACTAGCGGGGTTAACACAGATACGCAGTATTTT. Amino acids: CASSETSGVNTDTQYF.

The chain joins TRBV2 to TRBJ2-5; 7 bases fit TRBD2. The CDR3 spans 12 residues. Germline V gene lookup returns CDR1 SNHLY and CDR2 FYNNEI. V lost 8 bases and J lost 4; bases outside the gene matches: 4. The CDR3 sequence: CASQTGGETQYF. CDR3 nucleotide sequence: TGTGCCAGCCAAACGGGGGGAGAGACCCAGTACTTC.

The rearrangement joins TRBV2 to TRBJ1-5; 10 positions match TRBD1. This CDR3 contains 12 residues. V dropped 11 bases and J dropped 11; count of bases not matched to a gene: 9. The germline CDR1 and CDR2 sequences are SNHLY and FYNNEI. This chain's CDR3 is CAGGQGLGAQHF. The CDR3 DNA reads as TGTGCCGGGGGACAGGGGCTCGGGGCCCAGCATTTT.

V usage is TRBV6-6 and J usage is TRBJ1-2, with 8 bases aligning to TRBD1. The germline CDR1 and CDR2 sequences are MNHNY and SVGAGI (reference sequence). J was trimmed by 6 bases and V by 0 bases; bases with no gene match: 3. This CDR3 contains 14 residues. CDR3 protein: CASSYSPQGDGYTF. The CDR3 coding sequence is TGTGCCAGCAGTTACTCGCCACAGGGGGATGGCTACACCTTC.